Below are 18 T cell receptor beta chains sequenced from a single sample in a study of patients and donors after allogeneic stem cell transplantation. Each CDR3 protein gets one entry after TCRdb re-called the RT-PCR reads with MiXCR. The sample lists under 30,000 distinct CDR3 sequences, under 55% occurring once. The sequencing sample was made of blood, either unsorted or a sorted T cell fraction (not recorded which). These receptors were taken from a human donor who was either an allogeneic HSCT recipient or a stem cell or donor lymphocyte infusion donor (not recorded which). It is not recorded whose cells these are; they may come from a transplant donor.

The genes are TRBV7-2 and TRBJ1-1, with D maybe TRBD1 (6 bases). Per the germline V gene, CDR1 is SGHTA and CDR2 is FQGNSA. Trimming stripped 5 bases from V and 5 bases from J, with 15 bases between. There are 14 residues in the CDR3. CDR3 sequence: CASSPSLGATEAFF. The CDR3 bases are TGTGCCAGCAGCCCGAGTTTGGGGGCAACTGAAGCTTTCTTT. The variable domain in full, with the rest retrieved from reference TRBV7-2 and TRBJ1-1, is GAGVSQSPSNKVTEKGKDVELRCDPISGHTALYWYRQSLGQGLEFLIYFQGNSAPDKSGLPSDRFSAERTGGSVSTLTIQRTQQEDSAVYLCASSPSLGATEAFFGQGTRLTVV.

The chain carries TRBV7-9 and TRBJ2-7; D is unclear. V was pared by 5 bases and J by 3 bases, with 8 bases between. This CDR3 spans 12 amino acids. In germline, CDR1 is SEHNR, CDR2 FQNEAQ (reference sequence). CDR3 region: CASSVDHYEQYF. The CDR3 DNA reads TGTGCCAGCAGCGTAGACCACTACGAGCAGTACTTC.

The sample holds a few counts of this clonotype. CDR3 sequence (DNA): TGTGCCAGCAGTCGCTTTAGGACAGGGGGCGGCGAGCAGTACTTC. The encoded protein is CASSRFRTGGGEQYF. The V gene is TRBV12-3 or TRBV12-4, the J gene TRBJ2-7; 11 bases are shared with TRBD1. The V segment lost 5 bases and the J segment 6 bases; nucleotides outside the gene matches: 9. CDR3 length equals 15 residues.

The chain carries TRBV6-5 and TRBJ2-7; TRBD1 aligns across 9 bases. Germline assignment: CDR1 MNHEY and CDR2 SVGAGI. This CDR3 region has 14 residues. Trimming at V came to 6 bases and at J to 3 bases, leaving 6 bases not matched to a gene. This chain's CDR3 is CASRTGGQNYEQYF. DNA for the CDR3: TGTGCCAGCAGGACAGGGGGACAGAACTACGAGCAGTACTTC.

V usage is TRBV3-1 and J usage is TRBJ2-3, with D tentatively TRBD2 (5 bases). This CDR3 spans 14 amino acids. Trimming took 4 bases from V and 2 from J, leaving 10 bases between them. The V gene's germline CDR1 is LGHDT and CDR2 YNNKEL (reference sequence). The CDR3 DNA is TGTGCCAGCAGCCCCGGAGGCAACACAGATACGCAGTATTTT. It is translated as CASSPGGNTDTQYF.

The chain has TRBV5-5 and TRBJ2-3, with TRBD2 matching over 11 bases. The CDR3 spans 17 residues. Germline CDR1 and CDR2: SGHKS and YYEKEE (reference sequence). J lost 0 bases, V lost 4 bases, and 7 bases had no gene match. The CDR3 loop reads CASSPGLAGLSTDTQYF. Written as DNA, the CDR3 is TGTGCCAGCAGCCCCGGACTAGCGGGCCTAAGCACAGATACGCAGTATTTT.

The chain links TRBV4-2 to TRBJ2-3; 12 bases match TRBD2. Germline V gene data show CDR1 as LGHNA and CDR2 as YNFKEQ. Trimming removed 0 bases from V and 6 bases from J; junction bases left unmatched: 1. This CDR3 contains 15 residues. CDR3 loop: CASSQDLAGGDTQYF. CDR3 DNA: TGTGCCAGCAGCCAAGATCTAGCGGGAGGGGATACGCAGTATTTT.

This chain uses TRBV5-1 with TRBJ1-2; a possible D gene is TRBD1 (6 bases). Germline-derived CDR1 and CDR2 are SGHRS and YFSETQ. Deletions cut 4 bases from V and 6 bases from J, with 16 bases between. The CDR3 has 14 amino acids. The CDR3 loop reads CASSLPPGGHGYTF. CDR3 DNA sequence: TGCGCCAGCAGCCTCCCCCCTGGGGGCCATGGCTACACCTTC.

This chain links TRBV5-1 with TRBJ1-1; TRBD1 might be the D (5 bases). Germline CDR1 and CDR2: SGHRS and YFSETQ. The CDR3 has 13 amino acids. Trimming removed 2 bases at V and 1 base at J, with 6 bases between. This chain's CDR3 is CASSFGQNTEAFF. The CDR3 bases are TGCGCCAGCAGCTTTGGACAGAACACTGAAGCTTTCTTT.

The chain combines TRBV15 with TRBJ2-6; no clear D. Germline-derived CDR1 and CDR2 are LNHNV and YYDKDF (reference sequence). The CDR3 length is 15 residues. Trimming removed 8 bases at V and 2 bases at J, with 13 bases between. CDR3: CATGERMTGANVLTF. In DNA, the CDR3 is TGTGCCACCGGAGAAAGGATGACTGGGGCCAACGTCCTGACTTTC.

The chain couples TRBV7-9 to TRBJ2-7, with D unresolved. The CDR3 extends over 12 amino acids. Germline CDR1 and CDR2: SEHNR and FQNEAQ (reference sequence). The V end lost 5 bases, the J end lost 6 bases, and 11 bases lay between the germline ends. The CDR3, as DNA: TGTGCCAGCAGCCCCGGAATTCGCGAGCAGTACTTC. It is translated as CASSPGIREQYF.

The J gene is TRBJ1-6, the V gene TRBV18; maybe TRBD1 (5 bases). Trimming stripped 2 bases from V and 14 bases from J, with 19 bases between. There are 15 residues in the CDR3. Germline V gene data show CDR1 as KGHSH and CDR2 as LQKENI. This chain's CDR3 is CASSPGGPQTLSLHF. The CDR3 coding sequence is TGTGCCAGCTCACCAGGGGGACCGCAAACTTTATCCCTCCACTTT. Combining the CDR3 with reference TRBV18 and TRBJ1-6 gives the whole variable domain NAGVMQNPRHLVRRRGQEARLRCSPMKGHSHVYWYRQLPEEGLKFMVYLQKENIIDESGMPKERFSAEFPKEGPSILRIQQVVRGDSAAYFCASSPGGPQTLSLHFGNGTRLTVT.

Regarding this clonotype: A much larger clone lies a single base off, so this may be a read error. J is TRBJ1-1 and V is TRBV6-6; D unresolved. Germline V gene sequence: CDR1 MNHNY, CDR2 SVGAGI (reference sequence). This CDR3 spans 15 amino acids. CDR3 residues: CASGYSVGSRTEAFF. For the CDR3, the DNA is TGTGCCAGCGGTTACTCTGTGGGAAGTAGAACTGAAGCTTTCTTT.

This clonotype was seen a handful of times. The CDR3 coding sequence is TGTGCCACCAGTGAACCCGGGACCTCAAATCAGCCCCAGCATTTT. The encoded protein is CATSEPGTSNQPQHF. The chain links TRBV24-1 to TRBJ1-5; D might be TRBD1 (5 bases). CDR3 length: 15 amino acids. Germline V lookup: CDR1 KGHDR, CDR2 SFDVKD. Trimming cost V 4 bases and J 4 bases, with 13 bases left between them.

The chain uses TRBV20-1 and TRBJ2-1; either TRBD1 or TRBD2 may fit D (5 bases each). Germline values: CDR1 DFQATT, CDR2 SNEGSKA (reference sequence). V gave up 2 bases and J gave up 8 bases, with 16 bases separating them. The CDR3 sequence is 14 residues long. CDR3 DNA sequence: TGCAGTGCTAGAAAGGGGAGTGGGGAACATGAGCAGTTCTTC. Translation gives CSARKGSGEHEQFF.

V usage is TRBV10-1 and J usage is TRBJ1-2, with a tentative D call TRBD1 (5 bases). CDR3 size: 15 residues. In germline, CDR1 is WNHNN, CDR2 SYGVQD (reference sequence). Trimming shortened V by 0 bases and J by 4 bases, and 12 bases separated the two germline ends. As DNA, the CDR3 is TGCGCCAGCAGTGAGTCGTGGGGGGATCCCTATGGCTACACCTTC. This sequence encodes CASSESWGDPYGYTF.

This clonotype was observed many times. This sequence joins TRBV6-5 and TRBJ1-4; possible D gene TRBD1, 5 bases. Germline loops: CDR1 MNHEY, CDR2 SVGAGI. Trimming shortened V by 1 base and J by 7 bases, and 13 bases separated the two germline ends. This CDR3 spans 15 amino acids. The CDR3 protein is CASSYWQGGGEKLFF. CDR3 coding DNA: TGTGCCAGCAGTTACTGGCAGGGCGGGGGTGAAAAACTGTTTTTT.

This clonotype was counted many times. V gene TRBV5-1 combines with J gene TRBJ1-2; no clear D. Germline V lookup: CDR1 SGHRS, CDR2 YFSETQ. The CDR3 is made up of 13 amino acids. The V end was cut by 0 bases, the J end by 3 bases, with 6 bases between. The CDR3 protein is CASSLDGHYGYTF. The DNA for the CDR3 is TGCGCCAGCAGCTTGGACGGACACTATGGCTACACCTTC.